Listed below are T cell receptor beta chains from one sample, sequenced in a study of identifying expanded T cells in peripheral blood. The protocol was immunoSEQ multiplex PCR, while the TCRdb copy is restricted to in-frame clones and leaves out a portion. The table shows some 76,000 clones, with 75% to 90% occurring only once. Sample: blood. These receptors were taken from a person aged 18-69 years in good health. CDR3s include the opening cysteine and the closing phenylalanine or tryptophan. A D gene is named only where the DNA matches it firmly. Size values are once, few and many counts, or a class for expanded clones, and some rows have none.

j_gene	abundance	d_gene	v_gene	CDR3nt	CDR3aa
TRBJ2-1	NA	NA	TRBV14	TGTGCCAGCAGCCAAGTCAGTCTGGTCTACAATGAGCAGTTCTTC	CASSQVSLVYNEQFF
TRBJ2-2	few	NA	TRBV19	TGTGCCAGTACGCCTAGGAACACCGGGGAGCTGTTTTTT	CASTPRNTGELFF
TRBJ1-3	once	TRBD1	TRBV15	TGTGCCACCAGCCGAGACAGGGGGCTCTCTGGAAACACCATATATTTT	CATSRDRGLSGNTIYF
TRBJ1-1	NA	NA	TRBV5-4	TGTGCCAGCATTTTGAACACTGAAGCTTTCTTT	CASILNTEAFF
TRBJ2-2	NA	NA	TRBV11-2	TGTGCCAGCAGCTTAAGTGGTACCGGGGAGCTGTTTTTT	CASSLSGTGELFF
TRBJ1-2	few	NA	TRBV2	TGTGCCAGCAGTCAGGGGTATGGCTACACCTTC	CASSQGYGYTF
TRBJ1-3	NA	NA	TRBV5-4	TGTGCCAGCAGTCAGTCTGGAAACACCATATATTTT	CASSQSGNTIYF
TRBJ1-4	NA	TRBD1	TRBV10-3	TGTGCCATCAGTGTGACAGACAGGGAGAATGAAAAACTGTTTTTT	CAISVTDRENEKLFF
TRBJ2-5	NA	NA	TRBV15	TGTGCCACCAGCAGAGATCAGGGGCTGAAGACCCAGTACTTC	CATSRDQGLKTQYF
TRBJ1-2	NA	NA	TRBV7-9	TGTGCCAGCAGCCTGTTACTAGGGGGAAGCTATGGCTACACCTTC	CASSLLLGGSYGYTF
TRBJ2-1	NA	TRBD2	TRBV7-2	TGTGCCAGCAGCTTAGGACTAGCTGTTAGCTATGAGCAGTTCTTC	CASSLGLAVSYEQFF
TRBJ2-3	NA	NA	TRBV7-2	TGTGCCAGCAGCTTTAAGGGGACGGGGGCGACAGATACGCAGTATTTT	CASSFKGTGATDTQYF
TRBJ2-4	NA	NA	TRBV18	TGTGCCAGCTCACCACCGGGGTTTGGCAAAAACATTCAGTACTTC	CASSPPGFGKNIQYF
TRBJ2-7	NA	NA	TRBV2	TGTGCCAGCAGTGAAGCCAGACGGTCCTCCTACGAGCAGTACTTC	CASSEARRSSYEQYF
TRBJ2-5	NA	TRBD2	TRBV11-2	TGTGCCAGCAGCTGGCCTAGCGGGGATCAAGAGACCCAGTACTTC	CASSWPSGDQETQYF
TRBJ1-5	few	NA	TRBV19	TGTGCCAGTAGTATTGAGGATCAGCCCCAGCATTTT	CASSIEDQPQHF
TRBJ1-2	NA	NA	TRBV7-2	TGTGCCAGCAGCTTACGGGGGCGGGGCTACACCTTC	CASSLRGRGYTF
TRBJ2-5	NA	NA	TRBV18	TGTGCCAGCCGCCTTAGCGCCCAAGAGACCCAGTACTTC	CASRLSAQETQYF
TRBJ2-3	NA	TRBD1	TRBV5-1	TGCGCCAGCGGGACAGGGTTTTTAGATACGCAGTATTTT	CASGTGFLDTQYF
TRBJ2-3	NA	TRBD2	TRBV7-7	TGTGCCAGCAGCCTTGGACTAGCTTCTCGCACAGATACGCAGTATTTT	CASSLGLASRTDTQYF
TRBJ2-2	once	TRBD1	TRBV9	TGTGCCAGCAAAGGACAGGGAACGGGGGAGCTGTTTTTT	CASKGQGTGELFF
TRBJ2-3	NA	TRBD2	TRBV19	TGTGCCAGTAAGACTAGCGGGGCTTCTAGCACAGATACGCAGTATTTT	CASKTSGASSTDTQYF
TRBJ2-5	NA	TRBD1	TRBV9	TGTGCCAGCAACTCCTATGGGACAGGTCTTGGGGAGACCCAGTACTTC	CASNSYGTGLGETQYF
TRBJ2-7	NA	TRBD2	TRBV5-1	TGCGCCAGCTCCCCCCAGCCTAGCGGGGGCACTAAATCCTACGAGCAGTACTTC	CASSPQPSGGTKSYEQYF
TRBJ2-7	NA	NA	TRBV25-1	TGTGCCAGCAGAGGGTCGGGCGGATCCTACGAGCAGTACTTC	CASRGSGGSYEQYF
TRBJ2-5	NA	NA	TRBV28	TGTGCCAGCAGTTTAGACTCCGCTCATGGAGAGACCCAGTACTTC	CASSLDSAHGETQYF